These 16 T cell receptor beta chains originate from one sample sequenced in a study of read filtering for tumor transcriptome and immune sequencing. From about 400 ng of RNA, a library with molecular barcoded alpha/delta and beta/gamma adaptors was made. One entry per CDR3 protein, called by TCRdb with MiXCR from the reads. Of about 130,000 distinct CDR3 sequences detected, 10% to 15% appear once; the ten largest clones hold 11%. The sequencing sample was made of a population of CD138-negative cells sorted from bone marrow. These TCRs come from a donor at least 40 years old with multiple myeloma.

This clonotype was counted ten times or more. The rearrangement uses TRBV6-4 and TRBJ2-1; 9 bases are shared with TRBD2. V was pared by 4 bases and J by 0 bases, with 1 base of the junction left unmatched. Germline-derived CDR1 and CDR2 are MRHNA and SNTAGT. The CDR3 totals 15 residues. Written as DNA, the CDR3 is TGTGCCAGCAGTGGCGGGAGGGACTCCTACAATGAGCAGTTCTTC. This translates into CASSGGRDSYNEQFF.

This clonotype occurred many times. The CDR3 DNA follows: TGTGCCTCCCGTTTGGGAGCGAGCACAGATACGCAGTATTTT. Translated: CASRLGASTDTQYF. V usage is TRBV11-2 and J usage is TRBJ2-3; D is perhaps TRBD2 (5 bases). The CDR3 is 14 residues long. Trimming left V 11 bases short and J 0 bases short, with 15 bases between. Germline CDR1 is SGHAT and CDR2 is FQNNGV. The whole variable domain, remainder taken from reference TRBV11-2 and TRBJ2-3, is EAGVAQSPRYKIIEKRQSVAFWCNPISGHATLYWYQQILGQGPKLLIQFQNNGVVDDSQLPKDRFSAERLKGVDSTLKIQPAKLEDSAVYLCASRLGASTDTQYFGPGTRLTVL.

This clonotype was detected many times. The chain joins TRBV3-1 to TRBJ2-3, with D unresolved. This CDR3 has 16 amino acids. CDR1 and CDR2 from the germline V gene are LGHDT and YNNKEL (reference sequence). V was shortened by 3 bases and J by 1 base, with 14 bases between the two germline ends. CDR3: CASSHDSQYGTDTQYF. CDR3 in DNA: TGTGCCAGCAGCCACGACTCACAGTATGGCACAGATACGCAGTATTTT.

Concerning this clonotype: A read error may be the cause here, since a much bigger clone is one base away. The V gene is TRBV5-6, the J gene TRBJ2-5, with 10 bases identical to TRBD2. Germline assignment: CDR1 SGHDT and CDR2 YYEEEE. The CDR3 runs 15 residues. V shed 7 bases and J 1 base; nucleotides not matched to a gene: 7. The CDR3 DNA follows: TGTGCCAGCGGGCAGACTAGCGGGTTCCAAGAGACCCAGTACTTC. Translating gives CASGQTSGFQETQYF.

This clonotype was found many times. The genes are TRBV20-1 and TRBJ2-5; D assignment may be TRBD1 or TRBD2 (6 bases each). The CDR3 length is 13 residues. V lost 3 bases and J lost 3, with 11 bases in between. The germline V gene encodes CDR1 DFQATT and CDR2 SNEGSKA (reference sequence). This chain's CDR3 is CSASGGGEETQYF. Here the CDR3 DNA reads TGCAGTGCTAGTGGAGGGGGAGAAGAGACCCAGTACTTC.

This clonotype has at least ten counts. The chain recombines TRBV10-3 with TRBJ2-1; 9 bases match TRBD2. There are 14 residues in the CDR3. V dropped 10 bases and J dropped 8; count of bases not matched to a gene: 12. Germline V gives CDR1 ENHRY, CDR2 SYGVKD. CDR3 in DNA: TGTGCCACCCGATCTAGCGGGGCTGGGGATGAGCAGTTCTTC. This codes for CATRSSGAGDEQFF.

The sample holds many counts of this clonotype. This chain connects TRBV28 to TRBJ2-7, with TRBD2 matching 10 bases. CDR1 MDHEN and CDR2 SYDVKM come from the germline V gene. V shed 7 bases and J 3 bases; nucleotides not matched to a gene: 12. The CDR3 is made up of 16 amino acids. As DNA, the CDR3 is TGTGCCAGCACCCTAGCGGGGGTGTCTTCAGTCTACGAGCAGTACTTC. This sequence encodes CASTLAGVSSVYEQYF.

The sample holds many counts of this clonotype. The chain is built from TRBV27 and TRBJ1-5; perhaps TRBD1 as D (5 bases). Trimming took off 0 bases at V and 7 bases at J, with 13 bases between the two ends. From germline, CDR1 is MNHEY and CDR2 SMNVEV (reference sequence). This CDR3 spans 15 amino acids. Written as DNA, the CDR3 is TGTGCCAGCAGTTTATCGAGGCAGGGCGGACAGCCCCAGCATTTT. This encodes CASSLSRQGGQPQHF.

Remarks on this clonotype: A clone one base away is much larger, so this may be a read error. This chain uses TRBV7-2 with TRBJ2-1; tentatively, D is TRBD2 (6 bases). The CDR3 contains 16 residues. The V and J ends lost 0 bases and 0 bases respectively, with 9 bases between them. The germline gives CDR1 SGHTA, CDR2 FQGNSA. CDR3 nucleotides: TGTGCCAGCAGCTTAGCACAAGCGGGCTCCTACAATGAGCAGTTCTTC. Translated: CASSLAQAGSYNEQFF.

In its sample, this clonotype was seen many times. The chain uses TRBV6-2 or TRBV6-3 and TRBJ1-1; TRBD1 aligns across 12 bases. CDR3 length: 17 residues. The J segment lost 5 bases and the V segment lost 0 bases, leaving 7 bases of the junction unmatched. Germline V gene lookup returns CDR1 MNHEY and CDR2 SVGEGT. Here the CDR3 reads CASSYSRDRGRGTEAFF. In nucleotides, the CDR3 is TGTGCCAGCAGTTACTCGAGGGACAGGGGGCGCGGGACTGAAGCTTTCTTT.

This sequence joins TRBV5-1 and TRBJ2-1; 8 bases fit TRBD2. The V gene's germline CDR1 is SGHRS and CDR2 YFSETQ. The CDR3 has 15 amino acids. Trimming took 4 bases from V and 7 from J; bases not matched to a gene: 10. DNA for the CDR3: TGCGCCAGCAGCGGTGCCGGGACTAGTGCTAATGAGCAGTTCTTC. This sequence encodes CASSGAGTSANEQFF.

About this clonotype itself: Just one base apart from a much larger clone, this may be a read error. The chain uses TRBV7-2 and TRBJ2-3; D might be TRBD2 (5 bases). In germline, CDR1 is SGHTA, CDR2 FQGNSA. The CDR3 covers 12 residues. This chain's CDR3 is CASRRETDTQCF. CDR3 nucleotides: TGTGCCAGCAGGAGGGAAACGGATACGCAGTGTTTT.

This clonotype has just one count. A much larger clonotype is one base distant, so this may be a read error. The CDR3: CSDRGFTGELFF. For the CDR3, the DNA is TGCAGCGACAGGGGGTTCACCGGGGAGCTGTTTTTT. The chain couples TRBV29-1 to TRBJ2-2; TRBD1 agrees at 8 bases. Looked up from germline, CDR1 is SQVTM and CDR2 is ANQGSEA. The CDR3 is 12 amino acids. V shed 7 bases and J 4 bases; nucleotides not matched to a gene: 2.

This clonotype was recorded many times. The chain links TRBV11-2 to TRBJ2-2; D could derive from TRBD1 or TRBD2 (6 bases each). Germline-derived CDR1 and CDR2 are SGHAT and FQNNGV. Trimming stripped 2 bases from V and 5 bases from J, with 9 bases between. CDR3 length: 14 residues. DNA of the CDR3: TGTGCCAGCAGCTTACAGGGGACTACCGGGGAGCTGTTTTTT. Translating it yields CASSLQGTTGELFF.

The table lists this clonotype with a few counts. With a much larger clone just one base away, this may be a read error. The chain is built from TRBV7-2 and TRBJ1-4; D is perhaps TRBD1 (6 bases). CDR1 is SGHTA and CDR2 is FQGNSA in the germline V gene. V shed 6 bases and J shed 7 bases, with 15 bases lying between them. The CDR3 has 14 residues. Written as DNA, the CDR3 is TGTGCCAGCAGGGGTGACAGGATAAGTGAAAAACTGTTTTTT. Residues: CASRGDRISEKLFF.

This rearrangement joins TRBV12-3 or TRBV12-4 to TRBJ2-5, with 13 bases that match TRBD2. V shed 3 bases and J 4 bases; nucleotides not matched to a gene: 11. This CDR3 has 18 residues. CDR3 sequence (DNA): TGTGCCAGCAGTTTGTCCCGGCGACTAGCGGGGGGTAGAGAGACCCAGTACTTC. This codes for CASSLSRRLAGGRETQYF.